This T cell receptor (beta chain) was recorded in a study of T cells in Graves' hyperthyroidism and ophthalmopathy. Amplification yielded TCR beta CDR3 regions, with RNA transcripts as the source. A set of HTBI primers served as the primers for a first-round RT-PCR of the TCR CDR3. TCRdb re-analysed the multiplex PCR reads in MiXCR, keeping a single row per CDR3 protein. The sample lists 500,000 to 650,000 distinct CDR3 sequences, about 14% seen once, with around 13% in the top ten. This clonotype came up many times. Its target is unknown. Investigators excluded patients with uncontrolled infection, other autoimmune disease, pregnancy or lactation. Whole-study results and caveats: A model of 13 V-J pairs discriminated ophthalmopathy from stable hyperthyroidism. Blood also carried most thyroid clonotypes expanded above 0.001.

Sequenced sample: blood. This receptor was taken from a woman between 45 and 65 years old with Graves' ophthalmopathy.

CDR3 nucleotide sequence: TGTGCCAGCAGTTACGTTCTAGCGGGAGACACCGGGGAGCTGTTTTTT. It yields the protein CASSYVLAGDTGELFF. The genes are TRBV6-2 or TRBV6-3 and TRBJ2-2, with 10 nucleotides matching TRBD2. Germline V gene sequence: CDR1 MNHEY, CDR2 SVGEGT. This CDR3 has 16 amino acids. V shed 2 bases and J 3 bases; nucleotides not matched to a gene: 3.